This T cell receptor beta chain originates from a study of regulatory T cells in long-lasting Graves disease (dated by TCRdb to the early 2020s). Turning to the overall study: Persistent Graves' disease was defined as persistently positive TSH receptor autoantibodies together with antithyroid drug treatment for over 5 years. The study was conducted in China and was registered as a clinical trial. Patients with persistent Graves' disease were compared with patients with newly diagnosed Graves' disease using TCR sequencing and RNA sequencing of peripheral blood. Antithyroid drugs had been taken for 8.5 to 12 years on average by persistent Graves' disease patients in the clinical cohort. A total of roughly 35 samples underwent TCR sequencing, from about 13 patients with persistent Graves' disease and some 20 patients with newly diagnosed Graves' disease.

The protocol used for the library was multiplex PCR. The sequencer listed for this sample is Illumina HiSeq 4000. TCR beta libraries were built with iRepertoire HTBI primers and Arm-PCR amplification of CDR3 regions. Before sequencing, the PCR products underwent gel purification. The original methods were these. Gene usage analysis of CDR3 amino acid clonotypes used the 55 to 80 TRBV and 14 to 15 TRBJ segments found across samples. COPE and FqMerger were used to merge the filtered high-quality paired reads into contigs. BLAST was used to align contigs to the IMGT TRBV, TRBD and TRBJ reference genes, and CDR3 was defined following IMGT. Any clonotype with a frequency above 0.1% was counted as a highly expanded clone. Repertoire diversity was measured by Shannon entropy, and V-J evenness by the Gini coefficient. Clonotypes shared by more than one individual were considered public. TCRdb cleaned the public reads at Q25 with fastp, built clones with MiXCR and kept in-frame beta chains. Rows merge per CDR3 protein into single entries with the most common DNA and genes. These V and J calls originate from TCRdb's pipeline instead of the authors' own analysis. For this sample the table gives some 430,000 distinct CDR3 sequences, of which about 22% were detected only once. The top ten clones comprise roughly 6.9% of the sample.

Overall study results and their limits: More public clonotypes were shared among persistent patients (roughly 3,000) than among newly diagnosed patients (966). TRBV28, TRBJ1-2 and TRBJ2-5 were preferentially used in persistent disease, while TRBV20-1 and TRBJ2-1 were favored in newly diagnosed disease. Only the TCR beta chain was sequenced and analyzed. Compared with newly diagnosed patients, persistent Graves' disease patients had lower TCR Shannon entropy and fewer highly expanded clones, which suggests clonal expansion. The study examined only peripheral blood because the primary lesion, thyroid tissue, could not be accessed. As a limitation, the authors acknowledged that the small sample size may reduce accuracy.

The time point label for this specimen denotes: persistent/refractory GD, antithyroid drugs over 5 years with positive TRAb. For both TCR sequencing and RNA sequencing, RNA was extracted from PBMCs using TRIzol. Graves' disease was diagnosed according to American Thyroid Association guidelines. The patients came from an endocrinology department in Xi'an, China. Each patient gave approximately 10 milliliters of peripheral blood, collected in an EDTA anticoagulant tube. PBMCs were isolated by Ficoll Paque Plus density gradient separation without further T cell sorting. An Agilent 2100 Bioanalyzer and agarose gel were used to check RNA quality, and a NanoDrop 2000 was used to measure RNA concentration. The germline V gene yields SNHLY for CDR1 and FYNNEI for CDR2. The CDR3 numbers 14 residues from cysteine through phenylalanine. Here the CDR3 DNA is all that survives: 42 bases in frame from base 1. A distance of 13 bases separates the germline ends of V and J, which lose 7 bases and 1 base respectively.

Points on this clonotype: Its antigen is still unknown. No clone much larger than this one lies a single base away; base qualities are absent.

This chain joins TRBV2 to TRBJ1-1, with the D gene not clear enough to name. The TCR comes from a female donor with Graves disease. Here the sequenced sample was peripheral blood mononuclear cells (PBMCs), taken when the disease was refractory, from a patient treated with antithyroid drugs. The CDR3 protein sequence reads: CASNDHQENTEAFF. The DNA sequence is as follows: TGTGCCAGCAATGATCACCAGGAGAACACTGAAGCTTTCTTT. Reference TRBV2 and TRBJ1-1 proteins supply the regions before and after the CDR3; the full variable domain is: EPEVTQTPSHQVTQMGQEVILRCVPISNHLYFYWYRQILGQKVEFLVSFYNNEISEKSEIFDDQFSVERPDGSNFTLKIRSTKLEDSAMYFCASNDHQENTEAFFGQGTRLTVV.